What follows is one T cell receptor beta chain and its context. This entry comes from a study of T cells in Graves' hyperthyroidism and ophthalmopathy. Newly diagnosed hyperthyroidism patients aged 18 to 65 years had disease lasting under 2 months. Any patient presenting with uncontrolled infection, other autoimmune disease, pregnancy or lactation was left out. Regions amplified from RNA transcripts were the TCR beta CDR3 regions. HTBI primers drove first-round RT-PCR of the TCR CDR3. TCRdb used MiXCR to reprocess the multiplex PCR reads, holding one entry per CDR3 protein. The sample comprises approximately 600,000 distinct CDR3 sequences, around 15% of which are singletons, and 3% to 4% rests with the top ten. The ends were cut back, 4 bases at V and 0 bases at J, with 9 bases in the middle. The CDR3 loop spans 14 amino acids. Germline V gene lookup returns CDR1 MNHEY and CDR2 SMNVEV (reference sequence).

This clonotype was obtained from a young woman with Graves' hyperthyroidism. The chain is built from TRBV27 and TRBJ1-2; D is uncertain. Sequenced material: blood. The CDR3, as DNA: TGTGCCAGCAGTTCGTACGGACCTAACTATGGCTACACCTTC. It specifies CASSSYGPNYGYTF.